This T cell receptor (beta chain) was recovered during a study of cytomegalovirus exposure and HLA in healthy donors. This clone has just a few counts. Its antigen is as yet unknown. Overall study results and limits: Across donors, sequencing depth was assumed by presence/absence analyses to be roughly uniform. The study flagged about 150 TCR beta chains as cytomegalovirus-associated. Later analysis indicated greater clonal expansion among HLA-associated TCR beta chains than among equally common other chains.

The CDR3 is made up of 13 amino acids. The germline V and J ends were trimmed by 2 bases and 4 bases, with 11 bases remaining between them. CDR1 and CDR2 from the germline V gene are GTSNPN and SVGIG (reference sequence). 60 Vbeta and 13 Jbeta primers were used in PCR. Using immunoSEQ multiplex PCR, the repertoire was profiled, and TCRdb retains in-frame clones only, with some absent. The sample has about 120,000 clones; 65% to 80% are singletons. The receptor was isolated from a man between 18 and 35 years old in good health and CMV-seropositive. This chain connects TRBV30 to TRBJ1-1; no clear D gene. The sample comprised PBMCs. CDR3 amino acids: CAWSLFSGTEAFF. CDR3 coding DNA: TGTGCCTGGAGTTTGTTTTCGGGCACTGAAGCTTTCTTT.